What follows describes a single T cell receptor beta chain. Antigen unknown. The source of the sample is a study of breast tumors, draining lymph nodes, adjacent tissues. The study's findings and limits: Tumors had less TCR diversity than lymph nodes, more than nontumor tissue. Findings are consistent with lymph node origin and intratumoral expansion of most tumor T cells.

Per the germline V gene, CDR1 is SGHDT and CDR2 is YYEEEE. This CDR3 has 15 amino acids. Deletions cut 0 bases from V and 2 bases from J, with 8 bases between. TCRdb re-analysed the multiplex PCR reads in MiXCR, keeping a single row per CDR3 protein. The top ten hold 20% to 25% of the sample, which has fewer than 30,000 distinct CDR3 sequences, 60% to 70% seen once. The material sequenced was tumor-adjacent breast tissue. The TCR comes from a female donor with breast cancer. Some clones in this sample may be carry-over from other donors' samples. The chain couples TRBV5-6 to TRBJ2-2; D perhaps matches TRBD2 (5 bases). CDR3 DNA: TGTGCCAGCAGCTTGGCGGGAATAAACACCGGGGAGCTGTTTTTT. It is translated as CASSLAGINTGELFF. Full variable domain (missing parts from reference TRBV5-6 and TRBJ2-2): DAGVTQSPTHLIKTRGQQVTLRCSPKSGHDTVSWYQQALGQGPQFIFQYYEEEERQRGNFPDRFSGHQFPNYSSELNVNALLLGDSALYLCASSLAGINTGELFFGEGSRLTVL.